Below, 20 T cell receptor beta chains from the same sample are listed, as sequenced in a study of blood T cells in healthy people across ages. A J-beta primer mix and a sample-barcoded 5' primer were used in a second PCR of roughly 7 to 12 cycles. TCRdb processed the 5' RACE reads anew with MiXCR; each CDR3 protein has one entry. This sample has fewer than 1 million distinct CDR3 sequences, with about 42% found just once. The material sequenced was blood. These receptors were obtained from a man aged 55 to 70 in good health.

The rearrangement links TRBV28 to TRBJ2-1; tentatively, D is TRBD1 (7 bases). The V and J ends lost 5 bases and 7 bases respectively, with 18 bases between them. The CDR3 is made up of 15 amino acids. CDR1 MDHEN and CDR2 SYDVKM come from the germline V gene. CDR3: CASSARGALGNEQFF. The CDR3 bases are TGTGCCAGCAGTGCCAGGGGGGCCCTTGGGAATGAGCAGTTCTTC.

The rearrangement uses TRBV18 and TRBJ1-2; perhaps TRBD1 as D (5 bases). The CDR3 loop spans 16 amino acids. The germline CDR1 and CDR2 sequences are KGHSH and LQKENI. Between the trimmed V and J ends, which lost 4 bases and 6 bases, there was a span of 21 bases. Written as DNA, the CDR3 is TGTGCCAGCTCACTGCACGAGGGGACCCAACCAAATGGCTACACCTTC. Translation gives CASSLHEGTQPNGYTF.

The chain recombines TRBV9 with TRBJ2-1, with 7 bases identical to TRBD1. This CDR3 is built from 16 residues. Losses at the gene ends were 2 bases for V and 6 bases for J; bases not matched to a gene: 11. Germline loops: CDR1 SGDLS, CDR2 YYNGEE. CDR3 in amino acids: CASSVEGGGLLNEQFF. In DNA, the CDR3 is TGTGCCAGCAGCGTTGAAGGGGGCGGATTACTCAATGAGCAGTTCTTC.

V gene TRBV5-6 combines with J gene TRBJ2-1; D unclear. The CDR3 totals 15 residues. Deletions cut 3 bases from V and 0 bases from J, with 10 bases between. Germline lookup yields CDR1 SGHDT and CDR2 YYEEEE. CDR3 nucleotide sequence: TGTGCCAGCAGCTCGGAGATTAGCTCCTACAATGAGCAGTTCTTC. It encodes CASSSEISSYNEQFF. Full variable domain (rest looked up from reference TRBV5-6 and TRBJ2-1): DAGVTQSPTHLIKTRGQQVTLRCSPKSGHDTVSWYQQALGQGPQFIFQYYEEEERQRGNFPDRFSGHQFPNYSSELNVNALLLGDSALYLCASSSEISSYNEQFFGPGTRLTVL.

V and J are TRBV3-1 and TRBJ2-5; 13 positions match TRBD2. Germline-derived CDR1 and CDR2 are LGHDT and YNNKEL (reference sequence). Trimming at V came to 7 bases and at J to 2 bases, leaving 10 bases not matched to a gene. CDR3 length: 17 amino acids. The CDR3 nucleotides read TGTGCCAGCACTCCAAAGGGGACTAGCGGGATTCAAGAGACCCAGTACTTC. As protein: CASTPKGTSGIQETQYF.

V and J are TRBV4-3 and TRBJ2-1, with 13 bases that match TRBD2. The CDR3 is made up of 16 amino acids. V was pared by 1 base and J by 6 bases, with 3 bases of the junction left unmatched. Germline assignment: CDR1 LGHNA and CDR2 YSLEER. The CDR3 region is CASSQAWTSGGNEQFF. The DNA of the CDR3 is TGCGCCAGCAGCCAAGCTTGGACTAGCGGGGGCAATGAGCAGTTCTTC.

The V and J genes are TRBV20-1 and TRBJ2-7, with 8 bases lining up with TRBD2. Germline loops: CDR1 DFQATT, CDR2 SNEGSKA (reference sequence). The CDR3 contains 15 residues. The J segment lost 3 bases and the V segment lost 6 bases, leaving 13 bases of the junction unmatched. CDR3: CSARGGTPRNYEQYF. The CDR3 DNA reads as TGCAGTGCACGGGGGGGGACTCCAAGGAACTACGAGCAGTACTTC.

The rearrangement links TRBV5-1 to TRBJ1-4, with no clear D. Germline-derived CDR1 and CDR2 are SGHRS and YFSETQ. The germline V and J ends were trimmed by 0 bases and 0 bases, with 6 bases remaining between them. The CDR3 has 15 residues. CDR3 protein: CASSLGYSTNEKLFF. In DNA, the CDR3 is TGCGCCAGCAGCTTGGGGTATTCAACTAATGAAAAACTGTTTTTT.

The sample holds a few counts of this clonotype. CDR3 bases: TGCGCCAGCGGAGGGTTCCCCGGGGCCAACGTCCTGACTTTC. Protein: CASGGFPGANVLTF. The chain combines TRBV10-2 with TRBJ2-6; weak D call: TRBD2 (6 bases). Germline CDR1 and CDR2: WSHSY and SAAADI. The CDR3 is made up of 14 amino acids. Trimming cost V 8 bases and J 4 bases, with 12 bases left between them.

The V gene is TRBV3-1, the J gene TRBJ1-3; D is perhaps TRBD1 (6 bases). V lost 4 bases and J lost 1, with 8 bases in between. Germline lookup yields CDR1 LGHDT and CDR2 YNNKEL (reference sequence). This CDR3 is built from 14 residues. For the CDR3, the DNA is TGTGCCAGCAGCCCGGGGGCATCTGGAAACACCATATATTTT. It specifies CASSPGASGNTIYF.

The J gene is TRBJ2-1, the V gene TRBV6-5; D remains unclear. Trimming stripped 0 bases from V and 9 bases from J, with 6 bases between. The CDR3 is 12 residues long. Germline V gene sequence: CDR1 MNHEY, CDR2 SVGAGI. Here the CDR3 reads CASSYSTGEQFF. DNA for the CDR3: TGTGCCAGCAGTTACTCGACGGGTGAGCAGTTCTTC.

This clonotype was detected only a few times. This chain uses TRBV4-3 with TRBJ1-2; no firm D call. In germline, CDR1 is LGHNA, CDR2 YSLEER. This CDR3 is built from 12 residues. The V end lost 4 bases, the J end lost 6 bases, and 9 bases lay between the germline ends. The CDR3 spells CASSPDGDGYTF. The CDR3, as DNA: TGCGCCAGCAGCCCGGATGGGGATGGCTACACCTTC.

This clonotype was seen only a few times. The chain links TRBV4-3 to TRBJ2-7; perhaps TRBD1 as D (5 bases). In germline, CDR1 is LGHNA, CDR2 YSLEER. Deletions cut 0 bases from V and 2 bases from J, with 11 bases between. This CDR3 spans 15 amino acids. CDR3 sequence: CASSQDPGSPYEQYF. For the CDR3, the DNA is TGCGCCAGCAGCCAAGATCCAGGGTCCCCCTACGAGCAGTACTTC.

This clonotype was seen just once. The junction shows a germline mismatch at one end, possibly a read error. CDR3 sequence (DNA): TGTGCCCGCAGCTTGGGGGGGGCCGGTCAGCCCCAGCATTTT. It codes for CARSLGGAGQPQHF. The gene calls are TRBV5-6 and TRBJ1-5, with D possibly matching TRBD1 (6 bases). Germline V lookup: CDR1 SGHDT, CDR2 YYEEEE. The CDR3 consists of 14 residues.

The CDR3 DNA reads as TGTGCCAGCAGCCAAGAGCGGGGGACAGGGGTGTCCGGGGAGCTGTTTTTT. It yields the protein CASSQERGTGVSGELFF. The chain links TRBV4-2 to TRBJ2-2; 10 nucleotides line up with TRBD1. Germline V CDR1 and CDR2: LGHNA, YNFKEQ. There are 17 residues in the CDR3. Germline trimming cut 0 bases from V and 6 bases from J; bases unmatched to any gene: 7.

V gene TRBV28 combines with J gene TRBJ2-5; no firm D call. Trimming cost V 4 bases and J 1 base, with 10 bases left between them. The germline V gene has CDR1 MDHEN and CDR2 SYDVKM. The CDR3 runs 14 residues. The CDR3 here is CASSSTAIQETQYF. The CDR3 DNA sequence: TGTGCCAGCAGTTCCACAGCGATCCAAGAGACCCAGTACTTC.

This clonotype was recorded a few times. DNA of the CDR3: TGTGCCAGCAGTGTTGCATCGGTGGGCAATGAGCAGTACTTC. Translated, it gives CASSVASVGNEQYF. The chain recombines TRBV2 with TRBJ2-7; no definite D call. With 4 bases removed from V and 7 bases from J, the gap between germline ends came to 17 bases. The CDR3 consists of 14 residues. Germline CDR1 SNHLY, CDR2 FYNNEI.

This clonotype was seen a handful of times. The chain uses TRBV20-1 and TRBJ2-3; 7 nucleotides line up with TRBD2. The CDR3 has 14 residues. V lost 5 bases to trimming and J lost 6 bases; unmatched junction nucleotides: 11. CDR1 is DFQATT, CDR2 SNEGSKA, per germline (reference sequence). Written as DNA, the CDR3 is TGCAGTGCTCGGCGGGGGACCCGACCGGATACGCAGTATTTT. Protein: CSARRGTRPDTQYF.

This clonotype has just a few counts. V gene TRBV12-3 or TRBV12-4 combines with J gene TRBJ1-1; 10 nucleotides match TRBD1. This CDR3 contains 16 residues. The V gene end was trimmed by 5 bases and the J gene end by 5 bases; junction bases not matched to a gene: 11. CDR3 coding DNA: TGTGCCAGCAGTAACGCCGGGGGACAGGGGTGGACTGAAGCTTTCTTT. This sequence encodes CASSNAGGQGWTEAFF.

In this sample, this clonotype turned up a few times. This chain links TRBV14 with TRBJ2-1; D remains unclear. CDR1 SGHDN and CDR2 FVKESK come from the germline V gene. CDR3 length: 12 amino acids. The ends were cut back, 6 bases at V and 7 bases at J, with 10 bases in the middle. The DNA of the CDR3 is TGTGCCAGCAGTCGAGAGCCGAATGAGCAGTTCTTC. Its protein product is CASSREPNEQFF.